This record concerns one TCR beta chain sequence. Using immunoSEQ multiplex PCR, the repertoire was profiled, and TCRdb retains in-frame clones only, with some absent. Seen here are 510,000 or so clones, about 83% observed once, and the top ten hold more than 10%. This CDR3 is 16 amino acids long. The V gene's germline CDR1 is MDHEN and CDR2 SYDVKM. V gave up 2 bases and J gave up 4 bases; unmatched junction bases: 10. This sample is drawn from a study of Ad26.COV2.S vaccination and SARS-CoV-2 variants. Treatment here: around 19 received Ad26.COV2.S at low or high dose, single or two shots; about 5 received placebo; per-sample allocation not given. Specimens were obtained on day 63 following the first vaccine or placebo injection.

This material consisted of peripheral blood, taken in a trial of Ad26.COV2.S vaccine versus placebo. J is TRBJ2-7 and V is TRBV28; TRBD1 matches at 8 bases. The receptor was isolated from a person between 18 and 59 years old who received the Ad26.COV2.S COVID-19 vaccine or a placebo. This CDR3 is CASSLGRGRSGYEQYF. The DNA of the CDR3 is TGTGCCAGCAGTTTAGGCAGGGGGCGCTCCGGTTACGAGCAGTACTTC. Supplemented by reference TRBV28 and TRBJ2-7, the full variable domain reads DVKVTQSSRYLVKRTGEKVFLECVQDMDHENMFWYRQDPGLGLRLIYFSYDVKMKEKGDIPEGYSVSREKKERFSLILESASTNQTSMYLCASSLGRGRSGYEQYFGPGTRLTVT.